This entry concerns a single T cell receptor beta chain. The data were obtained in a study of T-cell memory formation after mild COVID-19. The CDR3 totals 11 residues. Germline CDR1 DFQATT, CDR2 SNEGSKA (reference sequence). TCRdb processed the 5' RACE reads anew with MiXCR; each CDR3 protein has one entry. Of hundreds of thousands of distinct CDR3 sequences listed, about 16% are singletons. This chain connects TRBV20-1 to TRBJ1-4; unclear D gene. The sequencing sample was made of PBMCs or a T cell subset sorted from them (not recorded which). The receptor was isolated from a man aged 18 to 30 who had mild COVID-19 (a few samples of this study predate the infection). Cell type and time point are not known. The CDR3 is CSVTFREKLFF. DNA for the CDR3: TGCAGCGTGACGTTCAGAGAAAAACTGTTTTTT.